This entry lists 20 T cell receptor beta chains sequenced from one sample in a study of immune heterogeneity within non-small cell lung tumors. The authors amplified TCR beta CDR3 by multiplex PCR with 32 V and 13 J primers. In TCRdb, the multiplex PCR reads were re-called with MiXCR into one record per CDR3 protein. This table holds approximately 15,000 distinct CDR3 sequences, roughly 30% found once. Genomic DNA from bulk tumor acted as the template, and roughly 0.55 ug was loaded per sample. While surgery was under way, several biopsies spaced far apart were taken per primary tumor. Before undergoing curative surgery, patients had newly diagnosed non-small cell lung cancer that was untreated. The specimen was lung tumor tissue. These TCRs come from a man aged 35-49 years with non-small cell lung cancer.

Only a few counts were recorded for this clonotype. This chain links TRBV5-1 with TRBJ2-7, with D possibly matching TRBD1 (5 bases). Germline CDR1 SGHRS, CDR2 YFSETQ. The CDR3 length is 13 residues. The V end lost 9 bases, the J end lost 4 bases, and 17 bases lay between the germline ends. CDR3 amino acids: CATRKTTEYEQYF. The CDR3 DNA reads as TGCGCCACCAGAAAAACGACAGAATACGAGCAGTACTTC.

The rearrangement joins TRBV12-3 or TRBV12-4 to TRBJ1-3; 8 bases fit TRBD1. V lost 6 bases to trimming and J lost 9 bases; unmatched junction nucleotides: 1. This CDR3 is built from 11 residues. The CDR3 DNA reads TGTGCCAGCAGACAGGGGGGCACCATATATTTT. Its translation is CASRQGGTIYF.

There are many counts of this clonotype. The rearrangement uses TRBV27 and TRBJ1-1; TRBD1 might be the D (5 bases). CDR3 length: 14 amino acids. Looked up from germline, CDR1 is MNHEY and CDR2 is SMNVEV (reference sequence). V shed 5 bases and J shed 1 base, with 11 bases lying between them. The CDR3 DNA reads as TGTGCCAGCAGTGGGGCAGGAAGGAACACTGAAGCTTTCTTT. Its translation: CASSGAGRNTEAFF.

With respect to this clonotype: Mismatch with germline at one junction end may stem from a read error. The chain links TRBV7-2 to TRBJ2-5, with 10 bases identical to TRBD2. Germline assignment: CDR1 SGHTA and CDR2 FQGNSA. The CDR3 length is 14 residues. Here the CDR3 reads CASSTASGREPQYF. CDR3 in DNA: TGTGCCAGCAGCACCGCTAGCGGGAGAGAGCCCCAGTACTTC.

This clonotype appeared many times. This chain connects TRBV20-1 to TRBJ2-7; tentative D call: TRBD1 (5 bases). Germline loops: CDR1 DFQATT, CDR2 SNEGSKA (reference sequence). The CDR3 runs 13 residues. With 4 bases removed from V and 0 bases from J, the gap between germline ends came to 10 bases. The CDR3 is CSATGRISYEQYF. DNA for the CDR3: TGCAGTGCTACAGGGCGGATCTCCTACGAGCAGTACTTC.

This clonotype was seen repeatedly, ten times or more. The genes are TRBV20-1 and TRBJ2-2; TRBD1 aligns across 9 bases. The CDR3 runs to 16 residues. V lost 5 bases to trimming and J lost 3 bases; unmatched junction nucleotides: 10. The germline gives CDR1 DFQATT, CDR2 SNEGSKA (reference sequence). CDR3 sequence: CSAQAGQGGDTGELFF. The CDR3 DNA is TGCAGTGCTCAGGCGGGACAGGGAGGGGACACCGGGGAGCTGTTTTTT.

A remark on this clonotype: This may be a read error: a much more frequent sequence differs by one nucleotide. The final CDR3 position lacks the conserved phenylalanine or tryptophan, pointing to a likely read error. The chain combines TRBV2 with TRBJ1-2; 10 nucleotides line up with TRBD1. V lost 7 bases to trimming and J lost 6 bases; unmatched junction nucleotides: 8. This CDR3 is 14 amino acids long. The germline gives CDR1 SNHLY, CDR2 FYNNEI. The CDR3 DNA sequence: TGTGCCAGCACCAAAGACAGGGGGCAGGATGGCTACACCTCC. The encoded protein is CASTKDRGQDGYTS.

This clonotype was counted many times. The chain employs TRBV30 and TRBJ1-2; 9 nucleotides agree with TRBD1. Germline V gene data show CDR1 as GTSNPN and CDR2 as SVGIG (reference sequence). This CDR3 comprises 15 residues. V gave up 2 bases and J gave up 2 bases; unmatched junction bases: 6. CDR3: CAWSPLGTGNYGYTF. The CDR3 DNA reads TGTGCCTGGAGTCCCTTAGGGACAGGGAACTATGGCTACACCTTC. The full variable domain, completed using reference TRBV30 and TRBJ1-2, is SQTIHQWPATLVQPVGSPLSLECTVEGTSNPNLYWYRQAAGRGLQLLFYSVGIGQISSEVPQNLSASRPQDRQFILSSKKLLLSDSGFYLCAWSPLGTGNYGYTFGSGTRLTVV.

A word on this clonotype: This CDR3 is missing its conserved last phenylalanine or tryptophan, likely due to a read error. This CDR3 reads CASSIQTGSNFGYTL. The CDR3 DNA reads as TGTGCCAGCAGTATACAGACAGGGAGTAACTTTGGCTACACCTTG. V is TRBV12-3 or TRBV12-4 and J is TRBJ1-2; 7 bases are shared with TRBD1. CDR3 length equals 15 residues.

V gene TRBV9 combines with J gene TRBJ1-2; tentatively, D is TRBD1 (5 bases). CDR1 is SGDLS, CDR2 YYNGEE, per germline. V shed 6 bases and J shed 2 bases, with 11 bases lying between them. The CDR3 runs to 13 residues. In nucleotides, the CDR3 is TGTGCCAGCAACACTCGACAGAACTATGGCTACACCTTC. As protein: CASNTRQNYGYTF.

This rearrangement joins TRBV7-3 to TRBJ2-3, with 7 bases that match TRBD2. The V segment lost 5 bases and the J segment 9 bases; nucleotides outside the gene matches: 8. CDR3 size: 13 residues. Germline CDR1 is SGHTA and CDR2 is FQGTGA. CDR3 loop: CASSADPGGTQYF. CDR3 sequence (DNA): TGTGCCAGCAGCGCAGACCCCGGGGGGACGCAGTATTTT.

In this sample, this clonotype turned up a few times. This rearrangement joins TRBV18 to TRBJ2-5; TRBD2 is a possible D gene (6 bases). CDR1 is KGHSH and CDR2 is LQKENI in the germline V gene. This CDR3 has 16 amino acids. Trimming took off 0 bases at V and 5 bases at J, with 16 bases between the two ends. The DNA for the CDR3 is TGTGCCAGCTCACCACCGGAGGGCCCGCAGCAGGAGACCCAGTACTTC. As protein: CASSPPEGPQQETQYF. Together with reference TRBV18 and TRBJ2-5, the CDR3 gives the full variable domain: NAGVMQNPRHLVRRRGQEARLRCSPMKGHSHVYWYRQLPEEGLKFMVYLQKENIIDESGMPKERFSAEFPKEGPSILRIQQVVRGDSAAYFCASSPPEGPQQETQYFGPGTRLLVL.

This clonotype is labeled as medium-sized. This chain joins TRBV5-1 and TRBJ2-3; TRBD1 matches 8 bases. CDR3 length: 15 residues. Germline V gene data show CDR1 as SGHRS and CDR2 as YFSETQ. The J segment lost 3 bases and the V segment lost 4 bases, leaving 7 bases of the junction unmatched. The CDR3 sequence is CASSPGTGRTDTQYF. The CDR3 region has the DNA TGCGCCAGCAGCCCCGGGACAGGAAGGACAGATACGCAGTATTTT.

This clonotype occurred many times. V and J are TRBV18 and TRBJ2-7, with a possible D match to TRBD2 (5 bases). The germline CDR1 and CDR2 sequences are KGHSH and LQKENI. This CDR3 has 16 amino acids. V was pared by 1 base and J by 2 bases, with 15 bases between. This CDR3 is CASSPRGKGAAYEQYF. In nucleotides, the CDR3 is TGTGCCAGCTCACCACGGGGAAAGGGAGCGGCCTACGAGCAGTACTTC.

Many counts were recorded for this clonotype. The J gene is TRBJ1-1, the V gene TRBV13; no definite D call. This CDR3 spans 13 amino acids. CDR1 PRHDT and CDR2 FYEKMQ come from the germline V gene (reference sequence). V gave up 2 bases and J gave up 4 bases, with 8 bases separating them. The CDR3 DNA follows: TGTGCCAGCAGCTTAACGGAGACCACTGAAGCTTTCTTT. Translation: CASSLTETTEAFF.

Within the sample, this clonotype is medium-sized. The DNA of the CDR3 is TGTGCCAGCAGTGGGAACGCAGATACGCAGTATTTT. Translated, it gives CASSGNADTQYF. This chain links TRBV12-3 or TRBV12-4 with TRBJ2-3; D is undetermined. Between the trimmed V and J ends, which lost 5 bases and 4 bases, there was a span of 7 bases. There are 12 residues in the CDR3.

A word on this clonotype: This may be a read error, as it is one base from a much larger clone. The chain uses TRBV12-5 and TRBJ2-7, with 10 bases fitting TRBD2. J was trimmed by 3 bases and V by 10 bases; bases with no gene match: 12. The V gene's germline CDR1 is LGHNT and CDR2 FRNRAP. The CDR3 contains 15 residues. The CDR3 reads CAIGPPGLASYEQYF. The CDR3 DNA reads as TGTGCTATTGGACCGCCGGGACTAGCGAGCTACGAGCAGTACTTC.

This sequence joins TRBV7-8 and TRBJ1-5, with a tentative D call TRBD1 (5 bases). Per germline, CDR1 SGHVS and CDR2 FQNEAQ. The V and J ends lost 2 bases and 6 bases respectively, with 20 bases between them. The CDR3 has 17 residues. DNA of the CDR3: TGTGCCAGCAGCTTACACGCCCGGCAGGGAGTGGGTCAGCCCCAGCATTTT. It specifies CASSLHARQGVGQPQHF.

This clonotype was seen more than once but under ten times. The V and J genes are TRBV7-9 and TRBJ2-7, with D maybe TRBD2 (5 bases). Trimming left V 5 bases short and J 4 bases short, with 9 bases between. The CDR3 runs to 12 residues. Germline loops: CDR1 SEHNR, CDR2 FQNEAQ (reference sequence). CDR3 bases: TGTGCCAGCAGCCCAGGACTTTACGAGCAGTACTTC. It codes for CASSPGLYEQYF. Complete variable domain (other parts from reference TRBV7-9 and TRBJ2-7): DTGVSQNPRHKITKRGQNVTFRCDPISEHNRLYWYRQTLGQGPEFLTYFQNEAQLEKSRLLSDRFSAERPKGSFSTLEIQRTEQGDSAMYLCASSPGLYEQYFGPGTRLTVT.

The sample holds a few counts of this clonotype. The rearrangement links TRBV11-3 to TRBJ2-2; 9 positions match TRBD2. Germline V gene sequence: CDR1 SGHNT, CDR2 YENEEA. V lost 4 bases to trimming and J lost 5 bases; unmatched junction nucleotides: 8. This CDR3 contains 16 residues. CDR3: CASSWSSGRGTGELFF. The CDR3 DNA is TGTGCCAGCAGCTGGAGTAGCGGGAGAGGTACCGGGGAGCTGTTTTTT. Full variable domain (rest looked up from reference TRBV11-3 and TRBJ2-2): EAGVVQSPRYKIIEKKQPVAFWCNPISGHNTLYWYLQNLGQGPELLIRYENEEAVDDSQLPKDRFSAERLKGVDSTLKIQPAELGDSAVYLCASSWSSGRGTGELFFGEGSRLTVL.